Each of the 14 T cell receptor beta chains below was sequenced from the same sample in a study of blood T cell repertoires in COVID-19. The table came from immunoSEQ multiplex PCR; TCRdb's copy has only in-frame clones and leaves some out. The table records about 59,000 clones, 70% to 80% of them present only once. The sequencing input was peripheral blood. The receptors stem from a human donor in a cohort sampled during active COVID-19.

This clone was seen a handful of times. The V gene is TRBV7-8, the J gene TRBJ2-1; D remains unclear. This CDR3 region has 11 residues. V was clipped by 7 bases and J by 7 bases, with 8 bases between them. Germline CDR1 SGHVS, CDR2 FQNEAQ. The CDR3 sequence: CASTRGNEQFF. As DNA, the CDR3 is TGTGCCAGCACCAGAGGAAATGAGCAGTTCTTC.

The chain combines TRBV30 with TRBJ1-4, with 7 bases matching TRBD1. The V gene end was trimmed by 2 bases and the J gene end by 4 bases; junction bases not matched to a gene: 10. Looked up from germline, CDR1 is GTSNPN and CDR2 is SVGIG (reference sequence). The CDR3 extends over 16 amino acids. The CDR3 spells CAWSPPDRPINEKLFF. CDR3 DNA sequence: TGTGCCTGGAGTCCGCCGGACAGGCCCATTAATGAAAAACTGTTTTTT. The full variable domain, in which reference TRBV30 and TRBJ1-4 provide the parts outside the CDR3, is SQTIHQWPATLVQPVGSPLSLECTVEGTSNPNLYWYRQAAGRGLQLLFYSVGIGQISSEVPQNLSASRPQDRQFILSSKKLLLSDSGFYLCAWSPPDRPINEKLFFGSGTQLSVL.

This clone was observed a few times. The chain is built from TRBV28 and TRBJ2-2; 7 nucleotides match TRBD2. The CDR3 covers 16 residues. V gave up 5 bases and J gave up 3 bases; unmatched junction bases: 9. Per germline, CDR1 MDHEN and CDR2 SYDVKM. CDR3 sequence reads: CASSISGLPYTGELFF. DNA for the CDR3: TGTGCCAGCAGTATCTCGGGACTACCTTACACCGGGGAGCTGTTTTTT.

The gene calls are TRBV9 and TRBJ2-6; D call uncertain. V was clipped by 2 bases and J by 0 bases, with 15 bases between them. Germline CDR1 reads SGDLS; CDR2 reads YYNGEE. This CDR3 has 18 residues. DNA of the CDR3: TGTGCCAGCAGCGTCGCGGAGCCGATTTACTCTGGGGCCAACGTCCTGACTTTC. Translating it yields CASSVAEPIYSGANVLTF.

J is TRBJ2-1 and V is TRBV6-2 or TRBV6-3; TRBD2 is a possible D gene (6 bases). CDR1 and CDR2 from the germline V gene are MNHEY and SVGEGT. This CDR3 comprises 16 residues. Deletions cut 5 bases from V and 1 base from J, with 15 bases between. The CDR3: CASSQQRALSYNEQFF. For the CDR3, the DNA is TGTGCCAGCAGTCAACAGCGGGCTCTATCCTACAATGAGCAGTTCTTC.

The gene calls are TRBV27 and TRBJ2-1; tentatively, D is TRBD1 (5 bases). The germline V and J ends were trimmed by 1 base and 5 bases, with 12 bases remaining between them. This CDR3 contains 15 residues. From germline, CDR1 is MNHEY and CDR2 SMNVEV (reference sequence). CDR3 sequence reads: CASSLYEADNNEQFF. In DNA form, the CDR3 reads TGTGCCAGCAGTTTATATGAGGCGGACAACAATGAGCAGTTCTTC.

The chain recombines TRBV6-5 with TRBJ1-4; no clear D gene. CDR3 size: 15 residues. Trimming stripped 5 bases from V and 2 bases from J, with 12 bases between. CDR1 is MNHEY and CDR2 is SVGAGI in the germline V gene. The chain's CDR3 is CASSPRLITNEKLFF. CDR3 DNA sequence: TGTGCCAGCAGTCCGCGACTGATTACTAATGAAAAACTGTTTTTT.

The chain carries TRBV28 and TRBJ2-7, with TRBD2 matching over 13 bases. This CDR3 region has 18 residues. Germline lookup yields CDR1 MDHEN and CDR2 SYDVKM. Trimming removed 5 bases from V and 4 bases from J; junction bases left unmatched: 14. In nucleotides, the CDR3 is TGTGCCAGCAGTACCCCGACTAGCGGGAGGTCTGGGTCGTACGAGCAGTACTTC. The encoded protein is CASSTPTSGRSGSYEQYF.

The chain couples TRBV19 to TRBJ2-3; 7 bases agree with TRBD1. This CDR3 spans 13 amino acids. Germline assignment: CDR1 LNHDA and CDR2 SQIVND (reference sequence). The ends lost 10 bases at V and 3 bases at J; junction bases unmatched: 7. In DNA form, the CDR3 reads TGTGCCACGAACAGGGGCGATACAGATACGCAGTATTTT. Translating it yields CATNRGDTDTQYF.

The V gene is TRBV5-4, the J gene TRBJ2-1; 10 bases are a match to TRBD1. The CDR3 runs to 12 residues. V was clipped by 6 bases and J by 12 bases; unmatched bases: 6. The germline CDR1 and CDR2 sequences are SGHNT and YYREEE (reference sequence). The CDR3 nucleotides read TGTGCCAGCAACGACAGGGGGCGCCGGCAGTTCTTC. It encodes CASNDRGRRQFF.

V is TRBV2 and J is TRBJ2-7, with 8 bases aligning to TRBD1. V lost 3 bases, J lost 3 bases, and 7 bases stayed unmatched. Germline CDR1 SNHLY, CDR2 FYNNEI. The CDR3 sequence is 15 residues long. Written as DNA, the CDR3 is TGTGCCAGCAGTGAGTTTATGACAGGGGACTACGAGCAGTACTTC. As protein: CASSEFMTGDYEQYF.

The rearrangement uses TRBV23-1 and TRBJ1-4; tentative D call: TRBD1 (5 bases). TRBV23-1 is filed as an ORF, its function uncertain. V was shortened by 0 bases and J by 3 bases, with 23 bases between the two germline ends. This CDR3 spans 20 amino acids. The CDR3, as DNA: TGCGCCAGCAGTCAATCGTCGGGAGGGACTCCAAAGACCTCTAATGAAAAACTGTTTTTT. Protein: CASSQSSGGTPKTSNEKLFF.

The chain uses TRBV5-1 and TRBJ2-1, with D possibly matching TRBD1 (7 bases). Germline V CDR1 and CDR2: SGHRS, YFSETQ. The CDR3 length is 14 residues. The ends were cut back, 4 bases at V and 7 bases at J, with 15 bases in the middle. CDR3 protein: CASSRGGGGNEQFF. The CDR3 nucleotides are TGCGCCAGCAGCCGAGGAGGGGGCGGGAATGAGCAGTTCTTC.

This chain connects TRBV7-3 to TRBJ2-4, with 11 bases fitting TRBD2. In germline, CDR1 is SGHTA, CDR2 FQGTGA. V shed 5 bases, J shed 3 bases, and the junction held 6 bases outside the gene matches. The CDR3 spans 16 residues. The CDR3 sequence: CASSPGTSGYKNIQYF. CDR3 nucleotides: TGTGCCAGCAGCCCGGGGACTAGCGGCTACAAAAACATTCAGTACTTC.